This TCR beta chain is drawn from a study of shared clonotypes between healthy human individuals. This table comes from immunoSEQ multiplex PCR, and its TCRdb copy is limited to in-frame clones, with some not included. The table shows 600,000 or so clones, with 95% to 98% occurring only once. V was shortened by 8 bases and J by 7 bases, with 14 bases between the two germline ends. The CDR3 runs 13 residues. Germline loops: CDR1 MNHNS, CDR2 SASEGT. Naive CD8 cells lacked CD45RO and underwent positive selection for CCR7, leaving out terminally differentiated effector memory CD45RA+ cells. Sequencing input: naive CD8+ T cells sorted from blood. V gene TRBV6-1 combines with J gene TRBJ1-4, with D uncertain. This clonotype was obtained from a man aged 25 to 40 in good health. In DNA, the CDR3 is TGTGCCAGCGGGCGGACCTACAGTGAAAAACTGTTTTTT. It translates to CASGRTYSEKLFF.